This T cell receptor (beta chain) was identified in a study of blood T cell repertoires in COVID-19. Background on the study: Samples taken during acute and convalescent COVID-19 were collected in the United States, Italy and Spain.

Authors' processing steps: Researchers report that nucleated cell counts were estimated from reference gene primer amplification. The table came from immunoSEQ multiplex PCR; TCRdb's copy has only in-frame clones and leaves some out. V, J and clone size reflect that table, while D and trimming were determined from the DNA. The data contain 150,000 to 200,000 clones, more than 75% of them singletons. Germline V gives CDR1 SGHNT, CDR2 YYREEE (reference sequence). The CDR3 covers 16 residues. Trimming at V came to 4 bases and at J to 3 bases, leaving 9 bases not matched to a gene. The sequence derives from a man between 40 and 49 years old with active or convalescent COVID-19. The chain carries TRBV5-4 and TRBJ2-3, with 9 bases matching TRBD1. The sequencing input was peripheral blood. In nucleotides, the CDR3 is TGTGCCAGCAGCAAGACAGGGGGATCGAGAACAGATACGCAGTATTTT. Amino acid sequence: CASSKTGGSRTDTQYF.